A single sample gave rise to the 15 T cell receptor beta chains below, sequenced in a study of lymphopenia after photon versus proton radiotherapy. The assay was immunoSEQ multiplex PCR, and TCRdb's table has in-frame clones only and misses some. Of about 55,000 clones in the sample, around 84% were seen once. The sample here was peripheral blood, taken from a patient treated with proton-based radiotherapy. These receptors were obtained from a man aged 55 to 70 with pancreatic cancer.

This sequence joins TRBV7-2 and TRBJ2-7; 8 bases map to TRBD2. Unmatched junction bases numbered 15, after V lost 5 bases and J lost 6 bases. The CDR3 is 16 amino acids. Germline V lookup: CDR1 SGHTA, CDR2 FQGNSA. Written as DNA, the CDR3 is TGTGCCAGCAGCCCTAGGGGGTGGAGCGGGAGTTTCGAGCAGTACTTC. Protein sequence: CASSPRGWSGSFEQYF.

The chain recombines TRBV7-8 with TRBJ2-5; D possibly corresponds to TRBD2 (5 bases). V lost 3 bases and J lost 1, with 18 bases in between. CDR3 size: 17 residues. Per germline, CDR1 SGHVS and CDR2 FQNEAQ. The chain's CDR3 is CASSLTPRGSGQETQYF. The CDR3 DNA reads TGTGCCAGCAGCTTGACCCCGCGAGGGAGCGGCCAAGAGACCCAGTACTTC.

The genes are TRBV18 and TRBJ2-2; D is ambiguous. Germline V gene lookup returns CDR1 KGHSH and CDR2 LQKENI. V was cut by 3 bases and J by 1 base, with 15 bases left in between. The CDR3 contains 17 residues. In DNA, the CDR3 is TGTGCCAGCTCACCCCGCCGCGAGCGTTGGAACACCGGGGAGCTGTTTTTT. Its translation is CASSPRRERWNTGELFF.

The chain employs TRBV28 and TRBJ2-4, with a weak D call TRBD1 (5 bases). The CDR3 covers 14 residues. In germline, CDR1 is MDHEN, CDR2 SYDVKM. V was clipped by 2 bases and J by 6 bases, with 11 bases between them. CDR3 bases: TGTGCCAGCAGTTTACAGGGCCTCCTAAACATTCAGTACTTC. The encoded protein is CASSLQGLLNIQYF.

This rearrangement joins TRBV30 to TRBJ1-4; D call uncertain. CDR1 is GTSNPN, CDR2 SVGIG, per germline (reference sequence). The V end lost 5 bases, the J end lost 4 bases, and 11 bases lay between the germline ends. This CDR3 has 13 amino acids. The CDR3 is CAWERGDNEKLFF. For the CDR3, the DNA is TGTGCCTGGGAGCGCGGGGATAATGAAAAACTGTTTTTT.

The chain couples TRBV15 to TRBJ2-1, with TRBD1 as a possible D gene (5 bases). Trimming removed 0 bases at V and 10 bases at J, with 7 bases between. CDR3 length: 12 amino acids. From germline, CDR1 is LNHNV and CDR2 YYDKDF (reference sequence). In DNA form, the CDR3 reads TGTGCCACCAGCAGAGACTGGGGCGAGCAGTTCTTC. Protein sequence: CATSRDWGEQFF.

V is TRBV21-1 and J is TRBJ2-3; the table assigns TRBD2, which was not confirmed against the DNA. TRBV21-1 is described as a pseudogene. This CDR3 has 15 residues. The CDR3 DNA sequence: TGTGCCAGCAGCAAAGCGCGCTCTTACCCCCATACGCAGTATTTT. It codes for CASSKARSYPHTQYF.

This clone has just a few counts. The rearrangement joins TRBV11-3 to TRBJ2-3; TRBD2 agrees at 13 bases. CDR1 and CDR2 from the germline V gene are SGHNT and YENEEA. The CDR3 consists of 18 residues. With 1 base clipped from V and 2 bases from J, the junction kept 6 bases outside the gene matches. CDR3 DNA sequence: TGTGCCAGCAGCTTAGGGGGACTAGCGGGGCCCTTCACAGATACGCAGTATTTT. Its protein product is CASSLGGLAGPFTDTQYF.

The V gene is TRBV27, the J gene TRBJ2-1; no definite D call. V gave up 5 bases and J gave up 8 bases, with 10 bases separating them. The CDR3 has 12 residues. Germline V CDR1 and CDR2: MNHEY, SMNVEV (reference sequence). The CDR3 is CASSKLRDEQFF. The CDR3 DNA sequence: TGTGCCAGCAGTAAACTAAGGGATGAGCAGTTCTTC.

The CDR3, as DNA: TGTGCCAGCAGCTGGGGGGGCGGAGGACAAACTAATGAAAAACTGTTTTTT. Amino acids: CASSWGGGGQTNEKLFF. This sequence joins TRBV5-6 and TRBJ1-4; D is perhaps TRBD1 (6 bases). The CDR3 runs to 17 residues. Germline lookup yields CDR1 SGHDT and CDR2 YYEEEE. Trimming left V 3 bases short and J 1 base short, with 16 bases between. Full variable domain (remainder filled in from reference TRBV5-6 and TRBJ1-4): DAGVTQSPTHLIKTRGQQVTLRCSPKSGHDTVSWYQQALGQGPQFIFQYYEEEERQRGNFPDRFSGHQFPNYSSELNVNALLLGDSALYLCASSWGGGGQTNEKLFFGSGTQLSVL.

This clone was counted between two and nine times. V gene TRBV9 combines with J gene TRBJ1-2; D may be TRBD1 (6 bases). Germline V CDR1 and CDR2: SGDLS, YYNGEE. The CDR3 contains 13 residues. V lost 2 bases, J lost 4 bases, and 9 bases lay in between. The CDR3 DNA is TGTGCCAGCAGCGTTTCGGGGGCCTATGGCTACACCTTC. Amino acids: CASSVSGAYGYTF.

This clone was seen a few times. The V and J genes are TRBV27 and TRBJ1-2; no clear D gene. Trimming left V 3 bases short and J 1 base short, with 6 bases between. Germline CDR1 MNHEY, CDR2 SMNVEV (reference sequence). This CDR3 has 13 residues. CDR3 sequence: CASSFEGNYGYTF. In DNA form, the CDR3 reads TGTGCCAGCAGTTTCGAGGGTAACTATGGCTACACCTTC.

The rearrangement links TRBV29-1 to TRBJ2-3; D might be TRBD2 (6 bases). This CDR3 comprises 13 residues. Germline V gene lookup returns CDR1 SQVTM and CDR2 ANQGSEA. V was shortened by 3 bases and J by 2 bases, with 9 bases between the two germline ends. Written as DNA, the CDR3 is TGCAGCGTTGAGTCTAGCGTCACAGATACGCAGTATTTT. Encoded protein: CSVESSVTDTQYF.

This clone was found once. The CDR3 sequence is CASSLPTGAPTGELFF. The CDR3 bases are TGTGCCAGCAGCTTACCGACAGGGGCCCCCACCGGGGAGCTGTTTTTT. V is TRBV7-6 and J is TRBJ2-2; the match to TRBD1 covers 8 bases. CDR3 size: 16 residues. V dropped 2 bases and J dropped 4; count of bases not matched to a gene: 6. Germline CDR1 reads SGHVS; CDR2 reads FNYEAQ.

This clone was counted only a few times. This rearrangement joins TRBV28 to TRBJ1-5, with 8 bases identical to TRBD1. The germline CDR1 and CDR2 sequences are MDHEN and SYDVKM. With V trimmed by 5 bases and J by 3 bases, 3 bases remained unmatched. The CDR3 is 14 residues long. In DNA, the CDR3 is TGTGCCAGCAGTCGACAGGGGATCAATCAGCCCCAGCATTTT. Protein: CASSRQGINQPQHF.